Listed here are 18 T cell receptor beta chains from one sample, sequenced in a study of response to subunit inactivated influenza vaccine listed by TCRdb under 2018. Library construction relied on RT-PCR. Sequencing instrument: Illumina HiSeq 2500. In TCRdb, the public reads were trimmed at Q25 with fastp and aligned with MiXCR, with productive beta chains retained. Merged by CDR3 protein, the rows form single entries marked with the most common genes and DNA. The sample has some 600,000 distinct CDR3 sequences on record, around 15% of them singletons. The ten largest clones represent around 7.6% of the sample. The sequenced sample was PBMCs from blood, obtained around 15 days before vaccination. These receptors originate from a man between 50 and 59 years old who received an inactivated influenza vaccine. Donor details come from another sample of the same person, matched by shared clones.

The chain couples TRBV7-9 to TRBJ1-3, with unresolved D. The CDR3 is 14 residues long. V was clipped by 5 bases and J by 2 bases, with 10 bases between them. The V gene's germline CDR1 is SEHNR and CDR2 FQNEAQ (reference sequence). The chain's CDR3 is CASSPSATGNTIYF. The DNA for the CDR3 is TGTGCCAGCAGCCCCTCAGCAACTGGAAACACCATATATTTT.

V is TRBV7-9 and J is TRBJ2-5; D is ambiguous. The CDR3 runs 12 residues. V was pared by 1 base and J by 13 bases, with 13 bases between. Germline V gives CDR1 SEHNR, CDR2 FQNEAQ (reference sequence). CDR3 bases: TGTGCCAGCAGCTTAGGCTCCGGGTCCCGGTACTTC. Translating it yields CASSLGSGSRYF. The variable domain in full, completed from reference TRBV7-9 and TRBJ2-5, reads DTGVSQNPRHKITKRGQNVTFRCDPISEHNRLYWYRQTLGQGPEFLTYFQNEAQLEKSRLLSDRFSAERPKGSFSTLEIQRTEQGDSAMYLCASSLGSGSRYFGPGTRLLVL.

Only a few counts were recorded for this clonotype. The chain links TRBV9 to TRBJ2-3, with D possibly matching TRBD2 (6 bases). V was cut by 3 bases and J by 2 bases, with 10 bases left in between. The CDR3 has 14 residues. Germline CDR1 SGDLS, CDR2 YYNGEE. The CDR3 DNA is TGTGCCAGCAGCGCGGGGGACCCCACAGATACGCAGTATTTT. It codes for CASSAGDPTDTQYF.

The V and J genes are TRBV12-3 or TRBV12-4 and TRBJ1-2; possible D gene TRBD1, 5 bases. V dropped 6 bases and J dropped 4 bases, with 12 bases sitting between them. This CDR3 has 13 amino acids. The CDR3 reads CASSPRGGYGYTF. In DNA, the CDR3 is TGTGCCAGCAGCCCTAGGGGCGGCTATGGCTACACCTTC.

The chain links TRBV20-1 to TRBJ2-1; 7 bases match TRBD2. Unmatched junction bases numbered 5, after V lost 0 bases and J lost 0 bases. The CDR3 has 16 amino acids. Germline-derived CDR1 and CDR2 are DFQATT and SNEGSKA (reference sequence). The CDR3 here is CSAREVGGSSYNEQFF. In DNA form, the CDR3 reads TGCAGTGCTAGAGAGGTGGGGGGGAGCTCCTACAATGAGCAGTTCTTC.

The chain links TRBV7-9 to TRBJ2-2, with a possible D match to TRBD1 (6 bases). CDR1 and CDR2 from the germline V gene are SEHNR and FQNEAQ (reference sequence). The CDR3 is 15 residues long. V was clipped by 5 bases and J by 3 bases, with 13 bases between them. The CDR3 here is CASSPGTTDTGELFF. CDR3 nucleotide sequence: TGTGCCAGCAGCCCCGGGACAACTGACACCGGGGAGCTGTTTTTT.

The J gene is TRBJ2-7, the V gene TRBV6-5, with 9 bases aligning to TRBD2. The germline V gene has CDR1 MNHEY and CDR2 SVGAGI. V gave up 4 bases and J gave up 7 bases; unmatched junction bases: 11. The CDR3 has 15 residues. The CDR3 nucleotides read TGTGCCAGCAGTTCCACTAGCGGGCGTCAACAGGAGCAGTACTTC. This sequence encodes CASSSTSGRQQEQYF.

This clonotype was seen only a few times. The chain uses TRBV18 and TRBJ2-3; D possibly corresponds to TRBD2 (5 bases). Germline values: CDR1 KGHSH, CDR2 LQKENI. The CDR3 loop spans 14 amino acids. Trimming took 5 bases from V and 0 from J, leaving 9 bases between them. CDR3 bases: TGTGCCAGCTCAGAACAGCGGAGCACAGATACGCAGTATTTT. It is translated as CASSEQRSTDTQYF.

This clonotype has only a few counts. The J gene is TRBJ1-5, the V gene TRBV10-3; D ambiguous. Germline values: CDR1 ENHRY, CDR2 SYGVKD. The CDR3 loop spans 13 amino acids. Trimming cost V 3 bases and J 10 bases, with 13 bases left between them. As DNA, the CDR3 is TGTGCCATCAGTGAAGGCAGTCAGATACCCCAGCATTTT. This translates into CAISEGSQIPQHF.

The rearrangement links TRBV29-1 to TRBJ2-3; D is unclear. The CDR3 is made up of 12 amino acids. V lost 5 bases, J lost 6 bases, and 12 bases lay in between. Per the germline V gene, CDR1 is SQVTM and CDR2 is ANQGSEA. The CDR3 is CSVTSISDTQYF. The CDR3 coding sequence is TGCAGCGTTACCTCCATATCGGATACGCAGTATTTT.

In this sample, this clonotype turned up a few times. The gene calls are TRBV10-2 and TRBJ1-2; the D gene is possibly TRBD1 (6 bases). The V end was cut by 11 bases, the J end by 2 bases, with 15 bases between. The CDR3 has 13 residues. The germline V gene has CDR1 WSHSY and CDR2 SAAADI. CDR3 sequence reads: CASNPDRNYGYTF. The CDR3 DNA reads TGCGCCTCCAACCCGGACAGAAACTATGGCTACACCTTC.

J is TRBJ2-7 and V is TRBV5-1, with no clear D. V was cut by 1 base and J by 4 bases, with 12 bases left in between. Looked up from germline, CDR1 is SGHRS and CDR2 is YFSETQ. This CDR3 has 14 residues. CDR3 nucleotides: TGCGCCAGCAGCTTGTCTACAAAGGATTACGAGCAGTACTTC. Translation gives CASSLSTKDYEQYF.

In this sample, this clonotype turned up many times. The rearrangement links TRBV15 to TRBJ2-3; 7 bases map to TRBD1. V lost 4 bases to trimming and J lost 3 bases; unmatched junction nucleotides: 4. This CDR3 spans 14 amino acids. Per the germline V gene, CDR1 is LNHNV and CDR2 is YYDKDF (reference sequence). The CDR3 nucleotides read TGTGCCACCAGCACCTACAGGGGTACAGATACGCAGTATTTT. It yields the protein CATSTYRGTDTQYF.

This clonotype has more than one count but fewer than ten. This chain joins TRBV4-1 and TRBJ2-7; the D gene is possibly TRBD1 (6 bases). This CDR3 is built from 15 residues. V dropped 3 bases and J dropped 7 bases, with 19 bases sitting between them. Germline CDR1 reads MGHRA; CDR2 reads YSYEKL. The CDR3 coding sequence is TGCGCCAGCAGCCACGGACAGAGGGGAGTGAGAGAGCAGTACTTC. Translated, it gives CASSHGQRGVREQYF.

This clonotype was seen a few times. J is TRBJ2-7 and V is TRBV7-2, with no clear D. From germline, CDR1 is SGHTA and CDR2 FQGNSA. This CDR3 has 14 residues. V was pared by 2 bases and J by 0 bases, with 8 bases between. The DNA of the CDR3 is TGTGCCAGCAGCTTACTACAGTTCTCCTACGAGCAGTACTTC. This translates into CASSLLQFSYEQYF.

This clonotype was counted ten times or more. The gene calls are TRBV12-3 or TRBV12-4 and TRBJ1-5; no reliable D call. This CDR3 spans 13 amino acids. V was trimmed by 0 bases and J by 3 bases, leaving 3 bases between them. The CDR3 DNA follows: TGTGCCAGCAGTTTAGCCGACAATCAGCCCCAGCATTTT. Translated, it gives CASSLADNQPQHF.

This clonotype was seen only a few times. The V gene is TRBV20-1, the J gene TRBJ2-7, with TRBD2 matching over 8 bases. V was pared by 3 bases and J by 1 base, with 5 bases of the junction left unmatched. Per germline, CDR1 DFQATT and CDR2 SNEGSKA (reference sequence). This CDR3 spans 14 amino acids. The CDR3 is CSASVVAGSYEQYF. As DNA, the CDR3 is TGCAGTGCTAGTGTGGTAGCGGGATCCTACGAGCAGTACTTC.

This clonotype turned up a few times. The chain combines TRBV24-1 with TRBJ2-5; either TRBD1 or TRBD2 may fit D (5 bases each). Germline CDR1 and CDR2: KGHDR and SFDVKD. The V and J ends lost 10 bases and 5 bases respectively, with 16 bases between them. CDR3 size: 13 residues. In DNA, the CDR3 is TGTGCCACTAGGGGACCAAATGAGGAGACCCAGTACTTC. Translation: CATRGPNEETQYF.